The present T cell receptor beta chain was sequenced within a study of T cells after yellow fever vaccination. Notes on the study in general: Just a small share of clonotypes turned up in the CD4 compartment as well as the CD8 compartment.

TCRdb analysed the 5' RACE reads with MiXCR anew, one entry per CDR3 protein. The sample comprises 170,000 or so distinct CDR3 sequences, roughly 6.2% of which are singletons, and 2.9% rests with the top ten. V lost 3 bases and J lost 6, with 10 bases in between. The CDR3 extends over 13 amino acids. Regarding this clonotype: No antigen is known for it.

The sequenced sample was CD4+ T cells sorted from PBMCs, obtained on the day of the first yellow fever vaccination. The gene calls are TRBV12-3 or TRBV12-4 and TRBJ2-3; maybe TRBD2 (6 bases). This TCR derives from a man between 18 and 29 years old who received the YFV17D yellow fever vaccine. The CDR3 region has the DNA TGTGCCAGCAGTTTCGGGGGAGTGGATACGCAGTATTTT. Residues: CASSFGGVDTQYF.